These 26 T cell receptor beta chains originate from one sample sequenced in a study of early T cells in non-severe SARS-CoV-2 infection. TCRdb analysed the 5' RACE reads with MiXCR anew, one entry per CDR3 protein. The table has tens of thousands of distinct CDR3 sequences, under 7% seen once; the top ten hold 5.9%. The specimen sequenced was whole blood. Source of these receptors: an adult who was a healthcare worker with PCR-confirmed SARS-CoV-2 infection or an uninfected control (not recorded which).

The gene calls are TRBV4-2 and TRBJ2-3; 10 nucleotides agree with TRBD2. Germline V gene data show CDR1 as LGHNA and CDR2 as YNFKEQ. J was trimmed by 6 bases and V by 1 base; bases with no gene match: 7. The CDR3 has 16 amino acids. CDR3 nucleotides: TGTGCCAGCAGCCAAGGAAAGCGGGAGGGATGGGATACGCAGTATTTT. Its protein is CASSQGKREGWDTQYF.

This clonotype was counted many times. The chain couples TRBV5-4 to TRBJ1-4, with D unclear. CDR1 SGHNT and CDR2 YYREEE come from the germline V gene (reference sequence). The V gene lost 7 bases and the J gene lost 7 bases, with 17 bases spanning the gap. There are 14 residues in the CDR3. CDR3 DNA: TGTGCCAGCGCACCCACCTTGGATTTTGAAAAACTGTTTTTT. Translated: CASAPTLDFEKLFF.

This clonotype was picked up many times. The chain couples TRBV20-1 to TRBJ2-1, with D perhaps TRBD2 (6 bases). Germline V lookup: CDR1 DFQATT, CDR2 SNEGSKA (reference sequence). V gave up 1 base and J gave up 0 bases, with 13 bases separating them. CDR3 size: 16 residues. CDR3 DNA sequence: TGCAGTGCTAGAGGGGGGGACGGCAGCTCCTACAATGAGCAGTTCTTC. Translated, it gives CSARGGDGSSYNEQFF.

This chain links TRBV12-3 or TRBV12-4 with TRBJ2-7; D may be TRBD2 (5 bases). This CDR3 is built from 15 residues. V was pared by 3 bases and J by 5 bases, with 17 bases between. This CDR3 reads CASSLFPGSPHEQYF. DNA of the CDR3: TGTGCCAGCAGTTTGTTCCCGGGAAGTCCCCACGAGCAGTACTTC.

J is TRBJ2-7 and V is TRBV6-6; D remains unclear. Germline-derived CDR1 and CDR2 are MNHNY and SVGAGI (reference sequence). The CDR3 spans 15 residues. Trimming took 5 bases from V and 0 from J, leaving 14 bases between them. DNA for the CDR3: TGTGCCAGCAGTCCCTCGTCCACGATCTCCTACGAGCAGTACTTC. Encoded protein: CASSPSSTISYEQYF.

This clonotype appeared many times. The chain is built from TRBV5-1 and TRBJ1-2; D is unresolved. The V and J ends lost 0 bases and 4 bases respectively, with 13 bases between them. This CDR3 is built from 15 residues. The germline V gene has CDR1 SGHRS and CDR2 YFSETQ. The CDR3 region is CASSLGAGRPYGYTF. In DNA form, the CDR3 reads TGCGCCAGCAGCTTGGGGGCCGGCAGACCCTATGGCTACACCTTC.

This clonotype was counted only a few times. This chain joins TRBV20-1 and TRBJ2-4; 7 nucleotides agree with TRBD2. This CDR3 contains 14 residues. Trimming at V came to 2 bases and at J to 6 bases, leaving 7 bases not matched to a gene. Germline lookup yields CDR1 DFQATT and CDR2 SNEGSKA (reference sequence). The CDR3 is CSARIPSGLNIQYF. CDR3 DNA: TGCAGTGCTAGAATCCCTAGCGGATTAAACATTCAGTACTTC.

The table lists this clonotype with many counts. V and J are TRBV18 and TRBJ2-7, with D uncertain. The CDR3 has 12 residues. Germline CDR1 and CDR2: KGHSH and LQKENI. V was cut by 4 bases and J by 6 bases, with 10 bases left in between. CDR3 sequence: CASSLGWGEQYF. The CDR3 DNA sequence: TGTGCCAGCTCACTCGGTTGGGGCGAGCAGTACTTC.

The V and J genes are TRBV6-5 and TRBJ2-3, with a weak D call TRBD1 (6 bases). This CDR3 has 16 residues. Trimming shortened V by 4 bases and J by 2 bases, and 16 bases separated the two germline ends. Germline V gene sequence: CDR1 MNHEY, CDR2 SVGAGI. CDR3 region: CASSSGQLSTTDTQYF. CDR3 sequence (DNA): TGTGCCAGCAGTTCCGGACAGCTATCTACCACAGATACGCAGTATTTT.

This clonotype was counted many times. This rearrangement joins TRBV10-1 to TRBJ2-1; the match to TRBD2 covers 10 bases. The V gene end was trimmed by 9 bases and the J gene end by 7 bases; junction bases not matched to a gene: 9. The CDR3 consists of 14 residues. Germline CDR1 reads WNHNN; CDR2 reads SYGVQD (reference sequence). DNA for the CDR3: TGCGCCAGTTCCGAGCGGGAGGGGCGGAATGAGCAGTTCTTC. Translating it yields CASSEREGRNEQFF.

A word on this clonotype: A much larger clone sits a single nucleotide away, making a read error possible. The V and J genes are TRBV12-3 or TRBV12-4 and TRBJ2-2, with D unresolved. The CDR3 extends over 14 amino acids. Trimming shortened V by 8 bases and J by 1 base, and 11 bases separated the two germline ends. The CDR3 protein is CASARWENTGELFF. The CDR3 DNA sequence: TGTGCCAGCGCTCGGTGGGAGAACACCGGGGAGCTGTTTTTT.

The sample holds a few counts of this clonotype. The V call is TRBV4-1, the J call TRBJ2-1; D is unresolved. The CDR3 extends over 12 amino acids. Deletions cut 7 bases from V and 3 bases from J, with 7 bases between. Germline values: CDR1 MGHRA, CDR2 YSYEKL. CDR3 amino acids: CASTENYNEQFF. CDR3 in DNA: TGCGCCAGCACCGAAAACTACAATGAGCAGTTCTTC.

This chain connects TRBV6-2 or TRBV6-3 to TRBJ2-2; maybe TRBD2 (6 bases). Germline V gives CDR1 MNHEY, CDR2 SVGEGT. The ends were cut back, 4 bases at V and 1 base at J, with 10 bases in the middle. The CDR3 spans 15 residues. The CDR3: CASSLGLLNTGELFF. CDR3 bases: TGTGCCAGCAGTTTGGGACTTCTGAACACCGGGGAGCTGTTTTTT.

V and J are TRBV28 and TRBJ2-1; no clear D gene. V dropped 8 bases and J dropped 0 bases, with 8 bases sitting between them. Germline V gene data show CDR1 as MDHEN and CDR2 as SYDVKM. The CDR3 is made up of 13 amino acids. CDR3 loop: CASRPGSYNEQFF. Written as DNA, the CDR3 is TGTGCCAGCCGCCCGGGCTCCTACAATGAGCAGTTCTTC.

The genes are TRBV7-9 and TRBJ1-2; no reliable D call. V lost 1 base, J lost 4 bases, and 7 bases lay in between. Per the germline V gene, CDR1 is SEHNR and CDR2 is FQNEAQ (reference sequence). The CDR3 has 13 residues. The DNA for the CDR3 is TGTGCCAGCAGCTTAGTGGGGTCCTATGGCTACACCTTC. It encodes CASSLVGSYGYTF.

This clonotype occurred many times. The chain links TRBV20-1 to TRBJ1-2, with a possible D match to TRBD1 (5 bases). This CDR3 comprises 15 residues. Germline CDR1 and CDR2: DFQATT and SNEGSKA (reference sequence). Trimming removed 5 bases from V and 2 bases from J, with 18 bases in between. CDR3 coding DNA: TGCAGTGCTCTCAAACCTAGACAGAACAACTATGGCTACACCTTC. It is translated as CSALKPRQNNYGYTF.

The chain links TRBV7-2 to TRBJ1-5; no reliable D call. This CDR3 has 14 residues. The V gene's germline CDR1 is SGHTA and CDR2 FQGNSA. The V and J ends lost 7 bases and 1 base respectively, with 11 bases between them. CDR3 sequence: CASTPGLSNQPQHF. DNA for the CDR3: TGTGCCAGCACCCCCGGTCTGAGCAATCAGCCCCAGCATTTT. Full variable domain (remainder filled in from reference TRBV7-2 and TRBJ1-5): GAGVSQSPSNKVTEKGKDVELRCDPISGHTALYWYRQSLGQGLEFLIYFQGNSAPDKSGLPSDRFSAERTGGSVSTLTIQRTQQEDSAVYLCASTPGLSNQPQHFGDGTRLSIL.

Only a few counts were recorded for this clonotype. This chain joins TRBV6-4 and TRBJ2-3; TRBD2 matches at 13 bases. The V gene's germline CDR1 is MRHNA and CDR2 SNTAGT. The CDR3 length is 15 residues. The ends lost 6 bases at V and 4 bases at J; junction bases unmatched: 4. The DNA of the CDR3 is TGTGCCAGCAGGAGGACTAGCGGGAGTGCAGATACGCAGTATTTT. Translating gives CASRRTSGSADTQYF.

Here the CDR3 reads CSARGSGDTQYF. The CDR3 DNA follows: TGCAGTGCTAGAGGGTCGGGAGATACGCAGTATTTT. The chain uses TRBV20-1 and TRBJ2-3; D remains unclear. This CDR3 comprises 12 residues. CDR1 and CDR2 (germline): DFQATT, SNEGSKA (reference sequence). V lost 1 base and J 5 bases, leaving 7 bases between the germline ends.

This clonotype was observed at least ten times. The chain couples TRBV5-1 to TRBJ2-5, with a possible D match to TRBD2 (6 bases). Germline V gene data show CDR1 as SGHRS and CDR2 as YFSETQ. V gave up 0 bases and J gave up 0 bases, with 9 bases separating them. The CDR3 consists of 15 residues. The CDR3 is CASSLDAGYQETQYF. The CDR3 DNA sequence: TGCGCCAGCAGCTTGGACGCGGGATACCAAGAGACCCAGTACTTC.

The sample holds many counts of this clonotype. V usage is TRBV6-2 or TRBV6-3 and J usage is TRBJ2-7, with D hard to call. The germline V gene encodes CDR1 MNHEY and CDR2 SVGEGT. Trimming left V 6 bases short and J 0 bases short, with 9 bases between. The CDR3 is made up of 13 amino acids. CDR3 DNA sequence: TGTGCCAGCAGGGCGCCTAGCTCCTACGAGCAGTACTTC. Residues: CASRAPSSYEQYF.

This clonotype was seen many times. This chain connects TRBV7-2 to TRBJ2-3; D may be TRBD1 or TRBD2 (5 bases each). Germline V gene sequence: CDR1 SGHTA, CDR2 FQGNSA. This CDR3 spans 19 amino acids. V was clipped by 0 bases and J by 1 base, with 20 bases between them. This CDR3 is CASSLAFGGGPVGTDTQYF. The CDR3 DNA follows: TGTGCCAGCAGCTTAGCTTTCGGTGGGGGACCGGTCGGCACAGATACGCAGTATTTT.

Only a few counts were recorded for this clonotype. The CDR3 DNA sequence: TGCAGTGCCAAAACAGGGTCTTTCCAAGAGACCCAGTACTTC. It translates to CSAKTGSFQETQYF. J is TRBJ2-5 and V is TRBV20-1, with D perhaps TRBD1 (6 bases). V lost 6 bases and J lost 1, with 15 bases in between. Germline CDR1 and CDR2: DFQATT and SNEGSKA (reference sequence). CDR3 size: 14 residues.

The chain employs TRBV19 and TRBJ2-5; no definite D call. In germline, CDR1 is LNHDA, CDR2 SQIVND (reference sequence). V was cut by 8 bases and J by 5 bases, with 6 bases left in between. The CDR3 is 10 residues long. CDR3 bases: TGTGCCAGTGGAAAGGAGACCCAGTACTTC. This sequence encodes CASGKETQYF.

This clonotype was picked up many times. The rearrangement links TRBV6-1 to TRBJ2-7; TRBD2 aligns across 8 bases. CDR1 is MNHNS and CDR2 is SASEGT in the germline V gene. The CDR3 is made up of 15 amino acids. V was pared by 4 bases and J by 6 bases, with 11 bases of the junction left unmatched. The CDR3 loop reads CASSGGAGVPPEQYF. The CDR3 DNA follows: TGTGCCAGCAGTGGCGGAGCGGGAGTTCCTCCCGAGCAGTACTTC.

Many counts were recorded for this clonotype. This rearrangement joins TRBV4-1 to TRBJ2-7; D may be TRBD1 (5 bases). This CDR3 is built from 14 residues. Trimming stripped 3 bases from V and 3 bases from J, with 12 bases between. Germline lookup yields CDR1 MGHRA and CDR2 YSYEKL. The CDR3 coding sequence is TGCGCCAGCAGCCACCCGATACAGGACTACGAGCAGTACTTC. Its translation: CASSHPIQDYEQYF.